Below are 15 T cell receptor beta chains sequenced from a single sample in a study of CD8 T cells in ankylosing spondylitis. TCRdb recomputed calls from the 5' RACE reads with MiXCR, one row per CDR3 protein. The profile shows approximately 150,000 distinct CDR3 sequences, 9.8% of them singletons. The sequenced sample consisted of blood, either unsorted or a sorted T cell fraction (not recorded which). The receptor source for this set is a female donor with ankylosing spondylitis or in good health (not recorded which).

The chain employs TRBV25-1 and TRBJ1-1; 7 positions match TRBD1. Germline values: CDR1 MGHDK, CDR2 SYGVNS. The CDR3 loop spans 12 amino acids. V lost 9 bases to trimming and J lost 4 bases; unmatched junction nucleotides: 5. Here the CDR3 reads CASKSGGTEAFF. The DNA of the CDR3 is TGTGCCAGTAAGTCAGGGGGCACTGAAGCTTTCTTT. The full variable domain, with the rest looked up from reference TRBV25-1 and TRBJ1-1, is EADIYQTPRYLVIGTGKKITLECSQTMGHDKMYWYQQDPGMELHLIHYSYGVNSTEKGDLSSESTVSRIRTEHFPLTLESARPSHTSQYLCASKSGGTEAFFGQGTRLTVV.

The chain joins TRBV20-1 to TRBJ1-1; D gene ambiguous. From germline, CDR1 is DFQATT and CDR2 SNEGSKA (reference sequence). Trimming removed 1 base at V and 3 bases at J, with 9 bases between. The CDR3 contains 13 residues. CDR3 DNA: TGCAGTGCTAGAGGTGATTTCGACACTGAAGCTTTCTTT. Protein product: CSARGDFDTEAFF.

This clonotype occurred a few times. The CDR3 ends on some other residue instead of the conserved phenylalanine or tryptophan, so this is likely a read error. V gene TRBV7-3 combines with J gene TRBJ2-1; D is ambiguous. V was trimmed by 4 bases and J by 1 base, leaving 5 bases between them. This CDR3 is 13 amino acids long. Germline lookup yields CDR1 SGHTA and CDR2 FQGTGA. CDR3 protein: CASSSRSYNEQFS. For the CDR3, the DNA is TGTGCCAGCAGCTCGAGGTCCTACAATGAGCAGTTCTCC.

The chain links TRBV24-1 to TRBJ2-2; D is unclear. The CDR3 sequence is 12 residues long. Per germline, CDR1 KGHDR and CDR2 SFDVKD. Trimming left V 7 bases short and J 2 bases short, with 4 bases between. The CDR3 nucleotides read TGTGCCACCAGCGGAAACACCGGGGAGCTGTTTTTT. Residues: CATSGNTGELFF.

CDR3 bases: TGTGCCAGCAGTGAATGGACGACTAGCGGGCTAGGGGGAGAGACCCAGTACTTC. Translated, it gives CASSEWTTSGLGGETQYF. The chain links TRBV2 to TRBJ2-5; TRBD2 agrees at 10 bases. Germline assignment: CDR1 SNHLY and CDR2 FYNNEI. J gave up 4 bases and V 2 bases, and 13 bases lay outside the gene matches. The CDR3 is made up of 18 amino acids.

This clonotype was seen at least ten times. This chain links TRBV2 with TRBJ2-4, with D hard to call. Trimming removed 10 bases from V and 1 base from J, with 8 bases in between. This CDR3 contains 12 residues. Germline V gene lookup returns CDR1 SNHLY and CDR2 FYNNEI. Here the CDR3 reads CATLGAKNIQYF. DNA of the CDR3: TGTGCCACCTTGGGGGCCAAAAACATTCAGTACTTC.

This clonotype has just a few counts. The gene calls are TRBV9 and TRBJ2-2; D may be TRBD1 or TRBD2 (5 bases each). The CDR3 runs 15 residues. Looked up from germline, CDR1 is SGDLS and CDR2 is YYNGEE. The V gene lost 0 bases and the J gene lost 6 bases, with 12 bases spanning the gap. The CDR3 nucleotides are TGTGCCAGCAGCGTAGGGGGGAGTGCAGCCGGGGAGCTGTTTTTT. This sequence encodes CASSVGGSAAGELFF. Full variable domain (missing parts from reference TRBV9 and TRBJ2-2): DSGVTQTPKHLITATGQRVTLRCSPRSGDLSVYWYQQSLDQGLQFLIQYYNGEERAKGNILERFSAQQFPDLHSELNLSSLELGDSALYFCASSVGGSAAGELFFGEGSRLTVL.

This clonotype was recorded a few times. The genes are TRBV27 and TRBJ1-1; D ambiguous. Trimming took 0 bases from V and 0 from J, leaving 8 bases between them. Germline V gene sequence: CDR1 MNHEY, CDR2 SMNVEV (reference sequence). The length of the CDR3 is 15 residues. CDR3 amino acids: CASSLSGRVNTEAFF. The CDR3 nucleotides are TGTGCCAGCAGTTTATCGGGGAGGGTGAACACTGAAGCTTTCTTT.

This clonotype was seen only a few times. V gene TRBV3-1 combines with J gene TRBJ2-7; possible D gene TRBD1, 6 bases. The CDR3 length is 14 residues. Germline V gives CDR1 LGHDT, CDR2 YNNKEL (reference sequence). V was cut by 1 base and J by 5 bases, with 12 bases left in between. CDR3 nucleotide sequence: TGTGCCAGCAGCCAAGGGATCCCAGGGGACGAGCAGTACTTC. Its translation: CASSQGIPGDEQYF.

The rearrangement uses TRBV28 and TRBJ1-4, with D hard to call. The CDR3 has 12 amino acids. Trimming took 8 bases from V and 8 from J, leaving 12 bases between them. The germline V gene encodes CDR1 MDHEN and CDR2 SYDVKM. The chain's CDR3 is CASSPVQEKLFF. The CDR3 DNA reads TGTGCCAGCTCCCCGGTCCAGGAAAAACTGTTTTTT.

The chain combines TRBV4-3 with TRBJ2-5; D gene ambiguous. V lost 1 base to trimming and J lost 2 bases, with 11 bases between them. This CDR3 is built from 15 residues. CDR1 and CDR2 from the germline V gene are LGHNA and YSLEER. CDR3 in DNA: TGCGCCAGCAGCCAAGGAAGCGCCTGGCAAGAGACCCAGTACTTC. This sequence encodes CASSQGSAWQETQYF.

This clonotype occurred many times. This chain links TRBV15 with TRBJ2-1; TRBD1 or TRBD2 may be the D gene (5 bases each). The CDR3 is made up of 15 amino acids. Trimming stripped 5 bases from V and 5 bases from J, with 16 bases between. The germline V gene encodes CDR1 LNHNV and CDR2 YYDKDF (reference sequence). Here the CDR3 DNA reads TGTGCCACCAGCCCCCCCGGGACCAAAAACAATGAGCAGTTCTTC. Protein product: CATSPPGTKNNEQFF. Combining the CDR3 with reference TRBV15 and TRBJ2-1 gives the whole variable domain DAMVIQNPRYQVTQFGKPVTLSCSQTLNHNVMYWYQQKSSQAPKLLFHYYDKDFNNEADTPDNFQSRRPNTSFCFLDIRSPGLGDTAMYLCATSPPGTKNNEQFFGPGTRLTVL.

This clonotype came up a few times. CDR3 region: CASSSLAGGVTDTQYF. The DNA of the CDR3 is TGTGCCAGCAGCTCCTTAGCGGGAGGGGTCACAGATACGCAGTATTTT. This chain connects TRBV7-2 to TRBJ2-3, with 11 bases that match TRBD2. This CDR3 region has 16 residues. V was pared by 4 bases and J by 2 bases, with 5 bases of the junction left unmatched. Germline CDR1 reads SGHTA; CDR2 reads FQGNSA.

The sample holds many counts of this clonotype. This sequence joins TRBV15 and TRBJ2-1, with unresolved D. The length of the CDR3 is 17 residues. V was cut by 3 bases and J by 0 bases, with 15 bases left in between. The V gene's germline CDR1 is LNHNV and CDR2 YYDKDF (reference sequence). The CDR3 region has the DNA TGTGCCACCAGCAGGGATTCAACCCTGAGCTCCTACAATGAGCAGTTCTTC. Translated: CATSRDSTLSSYNEQFF.

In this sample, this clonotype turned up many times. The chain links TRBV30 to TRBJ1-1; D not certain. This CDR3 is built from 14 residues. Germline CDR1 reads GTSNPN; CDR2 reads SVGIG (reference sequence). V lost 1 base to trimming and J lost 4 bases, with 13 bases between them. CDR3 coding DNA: TGTGCCTGGAGTGAAGGACTCCCGAGCACTGAAGCTTTCTTT. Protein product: CAWSEGLPSTEAFF.